This entry lists 26 T cell receptor beta chains sequenced from one sample in a study of cytomegalovirus exposure and HLA in healthy donors. TCRdb's table, derived via immunoSEQ multiplex PCR, lists solely in-frame clones and lacks some. The sample has over 250,000 clones, about 90% seen once. Sequencing used PBMCs. The receptors were gathered from a woman in her 30s in good health and CMV-seropositive.

This rearrangement joins TRBV9 to TRBJ2-5; D not resolved. V was pared by 4 bases and J by 2 bases, with 12 bases between. CDR3 size: 14 residues. Germline loops: CDR1 SGDLS, CDR2 YYNGEE. CDR3 sequence reads: CASSPRGRQETQYF. CDR3 in DNA: TGTGCCAGCAGCCCACGAGGCAGACAAGAGACCCAGTACTTC. The full variable domain, completed using reference TRBV9 and TRBJ2-5, is DSGVTQTPKHLITATGQRVTLRCSPRSGDLSVYWYQQSLDQGLQFLIQYYNGEERAKGNILERFSAQQFPDLHSELNLSSLELGDSALYFCASSPRGRQETQYFGPGTRLLVL.

This chain joins TRBV18 and TRBJ2-5, with D uncertain. V gave up 0 bases and J gave up 4 bases, with 12 bases separating them. From germline, CDR1 is KGHSH and CDR2 LQKENI. The CDR3 length is 15 residues. The CDR3 sequence: CASSPPIPPRETQYF. CDR3 nucleotides: TGTGCCAGCTCACCACCGATCCCTCCAAGAGAGACCCAGTACTTC.

The rearrangement joins TRBV5-1 to TRBJ2-7, with D unclear. Germline V gene data show CDR1 as SGHRS and CDR2 as YFSETQ. This CDR3 has 14 residues. V was shortened by 0 bases and J by 2 bases, with 9 bases between the two germline ends. The CDR3 DNA reads TGCGCCAGCAGCTTGGACGGTAAAACCTACGAGCAGTACTTC. Its translation is CASSLDGKTYEQYF.

The chain uses TRBV28 and TRBJ2-1; D is uncertain. The CDR3 contains 13 residues. The germline V gene encodes CDR1 MDHEN and CDR2 SYDVKM. V was shortened by 6 bases and J by 3 bases, with 9 bases between the two germline ends. CDR3 protein: CASRPRLYNEQFF. The CDR3 bases are TGTGCCAGCAGGCCGAGACTCTACAATGAGCAGTTCTTC.

The chain couples TRBV29-1 to TRBJ2-2; unclear D gene. There are 14 residues in the CDR3. CDR1 SQVTM and CDR2 ANQGSEA come from the germline V gene. The ends were cut back, 5 bases at V and 5 bases at J, with 15 bases in the middle. In DNA, the CDR3 is TGCAGCGTTACTGACCGAAGGCCTACCGGGGAGCTGTTTTTT. Translated, it gives CSVTDRRPTGELFF.

The J gene is TRBJ2-7, the V gene TRBV6-1; 7 bases are shared with TRBD2. This CDR3 has 15 residues. Per germline, CDR1 MNHNS and CDR2 SASEGT. J was trimmed by 4 bases and V by 2 bases; bases with no gene match: 8. Here the CDR3 DNA reads TGTGCCAGCAGTGAAATAAGGGGAGGGCCTTACGAGCAGTACTTC. It encodes CASSEIRGGPYEQYF.

The chain's CDR3 is CASSPLGGNYNEQFF. In DNA, the CDR3 is TGTGCCAGCAGCCCCCTAGGCGGCAACTACAATGAGCAGTTCTTC. J is TRBJ2-1 and V is TRBV27; no definite D call. This CDR3 spans 15 amino acids. The germline V gene has CDR1 MNHEY and CDR2 SMNVEV (reference sequence). V lost 6 bases to trimming and J lost 3 bases, with 15 bases between them.

Notes on this clone: The sample has other DNA sequences that encode this CDR3 too. The chain couples TRBV11-3 to TRBJ2-7; maybe TRBD2 (5 bases). The V end was cut by 5 bases, the J end by 3 bases, with 11 bases between. Per the germline V gene, CDR1 is SGHNT and CDR2 is YENEEA. This CDR3 spans 13 amino acids. The chain's CDR3 is CASSLGGGYEQYF. CDR3 DNA: TGTGCCAGCAGCCTAGGAGGAGGCTACGAGCAGTACTTC. The full variable domain, rest sourced from reference TRBV11-3 and TRBJ2-7, is EAGVVQSPRYKIIEKKQPVAFWCNPISGHNTLYWYLQNLGQGPELLIRYENEEAVDDSQLPKDRFSAERLKGVDSTLKIQPAELGDSAVYLCASSLGGGYEQYFGPGTRLTVT.

The J gene is TRBJ2-7, the V gene TRBV7-8; 11 bases fit TRBD2. CDR1 and CDR2 from the germline V gene are SGHVS and FQNEAQ. CDR3 length: 14 residues. Trimming at V came to 4 bases and at J to 6 bases, leaving 5 bases not matched to a gene. DNA of the CDR3: TGTGCCAGCAGCTACGGGACTAGCGGATTCGAGCAGTACTTC. This encodes CASSYGTSGFEQYF.

This chain links TRBV28 with TRBJ1-2; D is perhaps TRBD1 (6 bases). This CDR3 is built from 12 residues. The germline V gene has CDR1 MDHEN and CDR2 SYDVKM. Deletions cut 2 bases from V and 8 bases from J, with 9 bases between. The CDR3, as DNA: TGTGCCAGCAGTTTACAGGGGATCGGCTACACCTTC. It yields the protein CASSLQGIGYTF.

This chain links TRBV7-9 with TRBJ2-1, with TRBD2 matching over 9 bases. Germline CDR1 and CDR2: SEHNR and FQNEAQ (reference sequence). V was pared by 2 bases and J by 5 bases, with 7 bases of the junction left unmatched. This CDR3 is built from 16 residues. The CDR3 DNA follows: TGTGCCAGCAGCTTACTCGGCGGGAGGGAAAACAATGAGCAGTTCTTC. Translating it yields CASSLLGGRENNEQFF.

J is TRBJ2-7 and V is TRBV27; D perhaps matches TRBD1 (6 bases). The V gene lost 8 bases and the J gene lost 5 bases, with 22 bases spanning the gap. CDR3 length: 15 amino acids. In germline, CDR1 is MNHEY, CDR2 SMNVEV (reference sequence). CDR3 DNA sequence: TGTGCCAGCCTTAGGATGTGGGGGCGAAACCACGAGCAGTACTTC. It is translated as CASLRMWGRNHEQYF.

The genes are TRBV30 and TRBJ2-5, with TRBD1 matching 10 bases. Germline CDR1 and CDR2: GTSNPN and SVGIG (reference sequence). The junction had 9 bases not matched to a gene; V was cut back by 0 bases and J by 5 bases. This CDR3 has 16 residues. The CDR3 region has the DNA TGTGCCTGGAGTGTACGTGGGGGACAGGGGACTGAGACCCAGTACTTC. Translated, it gives CAWSVRGGQGTETQYF.

This clone was picked up one time. In nucleotides, the CDR3 is TGTGCCAGCAGCCCGGACAGGGCCAATCAGCCCCAGCATTTT. Protein: CASSPDRANQPQHF. The J gene is TRBJ1-5, the V gene TRBV6-5; TRBD1 matches at 8 bases. CDR1 is MNHEY and CDR2 is SVGAGI in the germline V gene. The CDR3 is made up of 14 amino acids. V lost 6 bases and J lost 3; bases outside the gene matches: 4.

This rearrangement joins TRBV13 to TRBJ2-5; TRBD1 matches at 8 bases. CDR1 and CDR2 from the germline V gene are PRHDT and FYEKMQ (reference sequence). V dropped 5 bases and J dropped 1; count of bases not matched to a gene: 9. This CDR3 is 16 amino acids long. The CDR3 region is CASSDPSGGVQETQYF. The CDR3 DNA sequence: TGTGCCAGCAGCGACCCATCAGGGGGCGTCCAAGAGACCCAGTACTTC.

The chain links TRBV19 to TRBJ1-2; no definite D call. CDR3 length: 11 amino acids. Germline V gives CDR1 LNHDA, CDR2 SQIVND (reference sequence). The V end lost 5 bases, the J end lost 7 bases, and 8 bases lay between the germline ends. CDR3 region: CASSRERGYTF. CDR3 sequence (DNA): TGTGCCAGTAGTCGCGAACGTGGCTACACCTTC.

The chain couples TRBV7-9 to TRBJ1-5, with a weak D call TRBD1 (6 bases). Deletions cut 7 bases from V and 5 bases from J, with 24 bases between. The germline V gene has CDR1 SEHNR and CDR2 FQNEAQ (reference sequence). This CDR3 spans 17 amino acids. The CDR3 region is CASTLAGSGVPYQPQHF. The CDR3 DNA is TGTGCCAGCACTCTAGCGGGTTCAGGGGTCCCCTATCAGCCCCAGCATTTT.

The rearrangement uses TRBV29-1 and TRBJ2-3; D is ambiguous. In germline, CDR1 is SQVTM, CDR2 ANQGSEA. The CDR3 runs to 13 residues. Trimming left V 1 base short and J 2 bases short, with 7 bases between. The DNA for the CDR3 is TGCAGCGTTGAAGGGCGAACCACAGATACGCAGTATTTT. It specifies CSVEGRTTDTQYF.

This clone was observed a single time. This chain joins TRBV6-4 and TRBJ1-4; D not resolved. The germline V and J ends were trimmed by 11 bases and 4 bases, with 11 bases remaining between them. CDR1 MRHNA and CDR2 SNTAGT come from the germline V gene. The CDR3 totals 12 residues. The CDR3 is CADAFGNEKLFF. CDR3 nucleotides: TGTGCCGACGCTTTCGGTAATGAAAAACTGTTTTTT.

This clone was seen a handful of times. The chain has TRBV5-1 and TRBJ2-3, with 8 positions matching TRBD2. The CDR3 loop spans 14 amino acids. Per germline, CDR1 SGHRS and CDR2 YFSETQ. J was trimmed by 4 bases and V by 10 bases; bases with no gene match: 11. Here the CDR3 reads CAGKAGDFSDTQYF. The CDR3 nucleotides are TGCGCCGGAAAAGCGGGAGACTTCTCAGATACGCAGTATTTT.

The chain uses TRBV30 and TRBJ1-6, with D possibly matching TRBD1 (6 bases). CDR1 and CDR2 (germline): GTSNPN, SVGIG (reference sequence). This CDR3 contains 17 residues. V lost 0 bases and J lost 0, with 12 bases in between. In DNA, the CDR3 is TGTGCCTGGAGTGTACAGCAGGGGAGCTCCTATAATTCACCCCTCCACTTT. It encodes CAWSVQQGSSYNSPLHF.

This rearrangement joins TRBV7-6 to TRBJ2-2; D is ambiguous. V lost 1 base and J 8 bases, leaving 14 bases between the germline ends. The CDR3 loop spans 15 amino acids. Per the germline V gene, CDR1 is SGHVS and CDR2 is FNYEAQ. The CDR3 here is CASSLGASVAGELFF. CDR3 nucleotide sequence: TGTGCCAGCAGCTTAGGAGCTAGTGTCGCAGGGGAGCTGTTTTTT.

By sample share, this clone is medium-sized (0.01 to 0.1%). This chain uses TRBV11-2 with TRBJ2-7, with TRBD1 matching 7 bases. This CDR3 region has 14 residues. With 5 bases clipped from V and 4 bases from J, the junction kept 8 bases outside the gene matches. The V gene's germline CDR1 is SGHAT and CDR2 FQNNGV. CDR3 protein: CASSNRGSGYEQYF. The DNA of the CDR3 is TGTGCCAGCAGCAACAGGGGCTCTGGGTACGAGCAGTACTTC.

This clone has only a few counts. This chain links TRBV7-3 with TRBJ2-3, with 15 bases identical to TRBD2. CDR1 and CDR2 (germline): SGHTA, FQGTGA. The CDR3 is 16 amino acids. J lost 3 bases, V lost 5 bases, and 3 bases had no gene match. Here the CDR3 reads CASSVGTSGRTDTQYF. The CDR3 DNA reads as TGTGCCAGCAGCGTAGGGACTAGCGGGAGGACAGATACGCAGTATTTT.

As DNA, the CDR3 is TGTGCCAGCAGCTTACGACGTGAGAGGAGGAACGAGCAGTACTTC. Residues: CASSLRRERRNEQYF. The chain combines TRBV7-7 with TRBJ2-7, with a possible D match to TRBD2 (5 bases). Trimming took 2 bases from V and 5 from J, leaving 16 bases between them. The germline gives CDR1 SSHAT, CDR2 FNYEAQ (reference sequence). CDR3 size: 15 residues. Drawing the rest from reference TRBV7-7 and TRBJ2-7, the complete variable domain is GAGVSQSPRYKVTKRGQDVTLRCDPISSHATLYWYQQALGQGPEFLTYFNYEAQPDKSGLPSDRFSAERPEGSISTLTIQRTEQRDSAMYRCASSLRRERRNEQYFGPGTRLTVT.

The rearrangement uses TRBV5-1 and TRBJ1-1, with TRBD1 as a possible D gene (5 bases). From germline, CDR1 is SGHRS and CDR2 YFSETQ. The CDR3 has 16 amino acids. V was pared by 0 bases and J by 4 bases, with 16 bases between. Here the CDR3 DNA reads TGCGCCAGCAGCTTGGGGCCCAGGGAGGAGAGCACTGAAGCTTTCTTT. It translates to CASSLGPREESTEAFF.